These 13 T cell receptor beta chains came from one sample sequenced in a study of blood T cells in healthy people across ages. The use of a sample-barcoded 5' primer and a J-beta primer mix characterized a second PCR of about 7 to 12 cycles. One entry per CDR3 protein results from TCRdb running MiXCR on the 5' RACE reads. The table records about a million distinct CDR3 sequences, 35% to 40% of them present only once. The sequenced sample consisted of blood. These receptors were collected from a man aged 18 to 30 in good health.

A remark on this clonotype: A much larger clone differs from this one at a single base, so this may be a read error. In nucleotides, the CDR3 is TGTGTCAGCAGCCAAGAACAGGGCTCCTACGAGCAGTACTTC. This sequence encodes CVSSQEQGSYEQYF. This chain links TRBV4-2 with TRBJ2-4; D is perhaps TRBD1 (6 bases). Gene TRBJ2-7 matches the end of the DNA better, so the J call may be wrong. This CDR3 spans 14 amino acids. Germline CDR1 reads LGHNA; CDR2 reads YNFKEQ.

The chain carries TRBV5-5 and TRBJ1-5; D call uncertain. This CDR3 has 14 residues. V lost 3 bases and J 0 bases, leaving 7 bases between the germline ends. CDR1 and CDR2 from the germline V gene are SGHKS and YYEKEE (reference sequence). The CDR3 DNA is TGTGCCAGCAGCTCGGACGGTAGCAATCAGCCCCAGCATTTT. It specifies CASSSDGSNQPQHF.

This sequence joins TRBV11-2 and TRBJ1-2; D possibly corresponds to TRBD1 (5 bases). V was pared by 3 bases and J by 7 bases, with 27 bases between. The germline V gene encodes CDR1 SGHAT and CDR2 FQNNGV. This CDR3 spans 18 amino acids. CDR3 sequence reads: CASSFRRGNGGTGGGYTF. The CDR3 DNA reads as TGTGCCAGCAGCTTTAGGAGGGGAAATGGAGGTACGGGTGGTGGCTACACCTTC. Combining the CDR3 with reference TRBV11-2 and TRBJ1-2 gives the whole variable domain EAGVAQSPRYKIIEKRQSVAFWCNPISGHATLYWYQQILGQGPKLLIQFQNNGVVDDSQLPKDRFSAERLKGVDSTLKIQPAKLEDSAVYLCASSFRRGNGGTGGGYTFGSGTRLTVV.

CDR3 amino acids: CATSRRDRGNSPLHF. The DNA for the CDR3 is TGTGCCACCAGCAGAAGGGACAGGGGAAATTCACCCCTCCACTTT. This rearrangement joins TRBV15 to TRBJ1-6; TRBD1 matches 10 bases. The germline V gene encodes CDR1 LNHNV and CDR2 YYDKDF (reference sequence). Trimming removed 2 bases from V and 7 bases from J; junction bases left unmatched: 2. CDR3 length: 15 amino acids. The variable domain in full, completed from reference TRBV15 and TRBJ1-6, reads DAMVIQNPRYQVTQFGKPVTLSCSQTLNHNVMYWYQQKSSQAPKLLFHYYDKDFNNEADTPDNFQSRRPNTSFCFLDIRSPGLGDTAMYLCATSRRDRGNSPLHFGNGTRLTVT.

The chain uses TRBV6-6 and TRBJ2-5; 7 bases are a match to TRBD2. With V trimmed by 0 bases and J by 5 bases, 3 bases remained unmatched. Germline V gives CDR1 MNHNY, CDR2 SVGAGI (reference sequence). The CDR3 length is 14 residues. The CDR3 DNA is TGTGCCAGCAGTTACTCGGCGGGGGACGAGACCCAGTACTTC. Amino acids: CASSYSAGDETQYF.

In this sample, this clonotype turned up once. Given a much more abundant clone one base away, this may be a read error. This rearrangement joins TRBV10-3 to TRBJ1-1; D unclear. CDR1 and CDR2 (germline): ENHRY, SYGVKD. V was cut by 4 bases and J by 0 bases, with 15 bases left in between. There are 16 residues in the CDR3. CDR3 coding DNA: TGTGCCATCAGTGTCCTCTTGTTGGGGATGAACACTGAAGCTTTCTTT. It encodes CAISVLLLGMNTEAFF.

Turning to this clonotype: A much more abundant neighbour one base away suggests this may be a read error. This chain uses TRBV20-1 with TRBJ2-1; D is ambiguous. Trimming stripped 1 base from V and 10 bases from J, with 11 bases between. The CDR3 spans 12 residues. Germline CDR1 and CDR2: DFQATT and SNEGSKA (reference sequence). CDR3 in DNA: TGCAGTGCTAGAGCAGCTTCCTACGAGCAGTTCTTC. It encodes CSARAASYEQFF.

In its sample, this clonotype was seen once. The chain links TRBV4-2 to TRBJ2-5, with 10 bases fitting TRBD2. V lost 2 bases, J lost 4 bases, and 7 bases stayed unmatched. The length of the CDR3 is 16 residues. Per the germline V gene, CDR1 is LGHNA and CDR2 is YNFKEQ. This chain's CDR3 is CASSQYSGGMRETQYF. CDR3 DNA: TGTGCCAGCAGCCAATATAGCGGGGGGATGAGAGAGACCCAGTACTTC.

The chain is built from TRBV20-1 and TRBJ2-2; 10 positions match TRBD1. The V gene's germline CDR1 is DFQATT and CDR2 SNEGSKA (reference sequence). CDR3 size: 14 residues. The V and J ends lost 3 bases and 5 bases, in that order; junction bases with no gene match: 3. This CDR3 is CSAREGQGTGELFF. The CDR3 nucleotides read TGCAGTGCTAGGGAGGGACAGGGGACCGGGGAGCTGTTTTTT.

This clonotype was detected only a few times. The rearrangement joins TRBV25-1 to TRBJ1-2, with a tentative D call TRBD1 (5 bases). The CDR3 is made up of 13 amino acids. CDR1 and CDR2 (germline): MGHDK, SYGVNS. V lost 0 bases and J 8 bases, leaving 10 bases between the germline ends. The CDR3 nucleotides are TGTGCCAGCAGTGAATATAAAGGGGACGGCTACACCTTC. Translated, it gives CASSEYKGDGYTF.

This clonotype was detected ten times or more. V usage is TRBV7-9 and J usage is TRBJ2-1; no reliable D call. Germline V gene data show CDR1 as SEHNR and CDR2 as FQNEAQ (reference sequence). The CDR3 spans 16 residues. V lost 5 bases to trimming and J lost 5 bases, with 19 bases between them. DNA for the CDR3: TGTGCCAGCAGCGGGTTCGGTGGGCCCAGCGACAATGAGCAGTTCTTC. It yields the protein CASSGFGGPSDNEQFF.

This clonotype was observed a handful of times. CDR3: CSAATRGTDTQYF. The CDR3 nucleotides read TGCAGCGCCGCGACTAGGGGCACAGATACGCAGTATTTT. This rearrangement joins TRBV29-1 to TRBJ2-3; D perhaps matches TRBD2 (6 bases). V was trimmed by 7 bases and J by 1 base, leaving 12 bases between them. From germline, CDR1 is SQVTM and CDR2 ANQGSEA. The CDR3 loop spans 13 amino acids.

The chain couples TRBV4-1 to TRBJ2-2, with D possibly being TRBD2 (6 bases). The CDR3 is 15 residues long. The V gene lost 2 bases and the J gene lost 9 bases, with 16 bases spanning the gap. Germline loops: CDR1 MGHRA, CDR2 YSYEKL. The DNA of the CDR3 is TGCGCCAGCAGCCAACCCAGGGACTTGGGTAGGGAGCTGTTTTTT. It specifies CASSQPRDLGRELFF.